This T cell receptor (beta chain) was sequenced in a study of T cell responses to AZD1222 COVID-19 vaccine. Findings and caveats of the study: After two AZD1222 doses, spike-specific TCR breadth and depth rose versus day 0. Regions left unmutated in variants are reportedly the target of nearly half of spike-specific TCRs.

About this clone: What it binds is unknown.

Germline-derived CDR1 and CDR2 are MGHRA and YSYEKL. V lost 3 bases and J lost 7; bases outside the gene matches: 11. The CDR3 contains 17 residues. Repertoires were generated with immunoSEQ multiplex PCR, while TCRdb's copy carries only in-frame clones and drops some. The sample holds 100,000 to 120,000 clones, around 81% seen once. This receptor was identified in an adult in good health. Source: peripheral blood, taken on day 0 of AZD1222 vaccination. The genes are TRBV4-1 and TRBJ2-1; 11 positions agree with TRBD2. CDR3 DNA sequence: TGCGCCAGCAGCCATGCGCTTAGCGGGAGGGTTTGGAATGAGCAGTTCTTC. Translation gives CASSHALSGRVWNEQFF.